This TCR beta chain derives from a study of blood T cell repertoires in COVID-19. Profiled with immunoSEQ multiplex PCR; TCRdb holds only in-frame clones, not every one. The sample yields about 170,000 clones, 84% seen once. Seattle patients were enrolled during active infection and followed longitudinally. Sequenced: peripheral blood. The sequence came from an elderly woman with COVID-19, enrolled during active disease.

CDR3 loop: CASSVGLAGTNQETQYF. CDR3 DNA sequence: TGTGCCAGCAGCGTAGGTCTAGCGGGAACGAACCAAGAGACCCAGTACTTC. J is TRBJ2-5 and V is TRBV9, with 9 bases matching TRBD2. J lost 0 bases, V lost 0 bases, and 6 bases had no gene match. This CDR3 is 17 amino acids long. The V gene's germline CDR1 is SGDLS and CDR2 YYNGEE.